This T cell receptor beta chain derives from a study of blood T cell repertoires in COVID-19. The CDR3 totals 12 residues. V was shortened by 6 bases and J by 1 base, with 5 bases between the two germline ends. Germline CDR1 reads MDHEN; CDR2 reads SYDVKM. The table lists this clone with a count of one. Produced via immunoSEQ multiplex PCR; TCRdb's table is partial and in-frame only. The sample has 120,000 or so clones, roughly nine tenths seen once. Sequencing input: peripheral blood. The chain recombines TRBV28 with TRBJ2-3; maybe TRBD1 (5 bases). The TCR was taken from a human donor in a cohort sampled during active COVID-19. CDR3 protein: CASRGRTDTQYF. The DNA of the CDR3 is TGTGCCAGCAGGGGGCGCACAGATACGCAGTATTTT.